These 30 T cell receptor beta chains were sequenced from one sample in a study of CD8+CD57+ T cells in acquired aplastic anemia. For CDR3 and TCR beta VDJ profiling, genomic DNA was the template used. One entry per CDR3 protein, called by TCRdb with MiXCR from the reads. The sample has about 130,000 distinct CDR3 sequences; around 50% are singletons. Sequenced sample: sorted CD4+, CD8+, or CD8+CD57+ T cells (not recorded which) from PBMCs. These receptors all stem from a human donor in good health, serving as a control.

The chain carries TRBV20-1 and TRBJ1-1; 9 bases are shared with TRBD1. The germline V gene encodes CDR1 DFQATT and CDR2 SNEGSKA (reference sequence). The V gene end was trimmed by 3 bases and the J gene end by 4 bases; junction bases not matched to a gene: 3. CDR3 size: 13 residues. CDR3 in amino acids: CSASATGGTEAFF. Written as DNA, the CDR3 is TGCAGTGCTAGCGCGACAGGGGGCACTGAAGCTTTCTTT.

The sample holds many counts of this clonotype. The V call is TRBV29-1, the J call TRBJ1-1; D is unresolved. The CDR3 runs to 14 residues. Germline CDR1 SQVTM, CDR2 ANQGSEA. The V end lost 4 bases, the J end lost 6 bases, and 18 bases lay between the germline ends. This chain's CDR3 is CSVVMSTLFSEAFF. DNA for the CDR3: TGCAGCGTTGTTATGTCCACCCTTTTCTCTGAAGCTTTCTTT.

This chain uses TRBV6-2 or TRBV6-3 with TRBJ1-4; the D is unclear. The V gene's germline CDR1 is MNHEY and CDR2 SVGEGT. Trimming left V 5 bases short and J 4 bases short, with 11 bases between. CDR3 length: 14 amino acids. The CDR3 is CASSDDGDNEKLFF. The CDR3 DNA is TGTGCCAGCAGTGACGACGGGGATAATGAAAAACTGTTTTTT.

With regard to this clonotype: An end of the junction does not agree with germline; a read error may underlie this. The chain joins TRBV5-1 to TRBJ2-7; a possible D gene is TRBD2 (6 bases). In germline, CDR1 is SGHRS, CDR2 YFSETQ. The CDR3 spans 14 residues. CDR3 DNA sequence: TGCGCCAGCGGCTTTTTGGGGGGTGGATACGAGCAGTACTTT. Protein: CASGFLGGGYEQYF.

The chain has TRBV7-9 and TRBJ2-1; the D call may be TRBD1 or TRBD2 (5 bases each). Germline assignment: CDR1 SEHNR and CDR2 FQNEAQ (reference sequence). Trimming took off 5 bases at V and 15 bases at J, with 20 bases between the two ends. The length of the CDR3 is 13 residues. Here the CDR3 DNA reads TGTGCCAGCAGCCCGGATGGGACCCCGAATTTGTTCTTC. As protein: CASSPDGTPNLFF. Supplemented by reference TRBV7-9 and TRBJ2-1, the full variable domain reads DTGVSQNPRHKITKRGQNVTFRCDPISEHNRLYWYRQTLGQGPEFLTYFQNEAQLEKSRLLSDRFSAERPKGSFSTLEIQRTEQGDSAMYLCASSPDGTPNLFFGPGTRLTVL.

This clonotype occurred once. J is TRBJ1-2 and V is TRBV6-7; TRBD1 aligns across 8 bases. TRBV6-7 is an ORF for which the function is uncertain. The CDR3 spans 14 residues. With 5 bases clipped from V and 8 bases from J, the junction kept 10 bases outside the gene matches. CDR3 residues: CASSGPTGAQGYTF. As DNA, the CDR3 is TGTGCCAGCAGTGGTCCGACAGGGGCCCAAGGCTACACCTTC.

This clonotype was picked up many times. The rearrangement uses TRBV7-2 and TRBJ2-5; 8 nucleotides line up with TRBD2. Germline V lookup: CDR1 SGHTA, CDR2 FQGNSA. The CDR3 totals 14 residues. J was trimmed by 0 bases and V by 5 bases; bases with no gene match: 2. CDR3 DNA sequence: TGTGCCAGCAGCAGTAGCGGGGACCAAGAGACCCAGTACTTC. The encoded protein is CASSSSGDQETQYF. Full variable domain (rest looked up from reference TRBV7-2 and TRBJ2-5): GAGVSQSPSNKVTEKGKDVELRCDPISGHTALYWYRQSLGQGLEFLIYFQGNSAPDKSGLPSDRFSAERTGGSVSTLTIQRTQQEDSAVYLCASSSSGDQETQYFGPGTRLLVL.

This clonotype was seen a handful of times. Given a much more abundant clone one base away, this may be a read error. The gene calls are TRBV24-1 and TRBJ1-2; the D gene is possibly TRBD1 (5 bases). The CDR3 has 12 amino acids. CDR1 is KGHDR and CDR2 is SFDVKD in the germline V gene. Trimming pared 4 bases from V and 5 bases from J, leaving 7 bases between. The CDR3 bases are TGTGCCACCAGTGAACCAGGGTATGGCTACACCTTC. Translating it yields CATSEPGYGYTF.

This clonotype has a single count. This chain links TRBV2 with TRBJ2-7; D might be TRBD1 (6 bases). Germline CDR1 is SNHLY and CDR2 is FYNNEI. This CDR3 spans 14 amino acids. V was clipped by 10 bases and J by 3 bases, with 19 bases between them. The CDR3 sequence is CATAKQQGSYEQYF. CDR3 coding DNA: TGTGCCACCGCAAAGCAGCAGGGGAGCTACGAGCAGTACTTC.

This clonotype was observed at least ten times. This rearrangement joins TRBV4-3 to TRBJ2-7, with a tentative D call TRBD1 (5 bases). Trimming took off 1 base at V and 0 bases at J, with 10 bases between the two ends. Germline V gene lookup returns CDR1 LGHNA and CDR2 YSLEER. The CDR3 has 15 residues. The CDR3 spells CASSQAIDSSYEQYF. DNA of the CDR3: TGCGCCAGCAGCCAAGCTATAGACAGCTCCTACGAGCAGTACTTC.

In its sample, this clonotype was seen once. The chain carries TRBV25-1 and TRBJ1-4; 8 nucleotides agree with TRBD1. CDR3 size: 16 residues. Germline loops: CDR1 MGHDK, CDR2 SYGVNS. Unmatched junction bases numbered 9, after V lost 4 bases and J lost 5 bases. DNA of the CDR3: TGTGCCAGCAGTGGAGCTAAGACAGGGGCGAATGAAAAACTGTTTTTT. Its protein is CASSGAKTGANEKLFF.

The chain joins TRBV7-2 to TRBJ2-5, with TRBD2 identical over 10 bases. The CDR3 runs 16 residues. J lost 2 bases, V lost 3 bases, and 6 bases had no gene match. In germline, CDR1 is SGHTA, CDR2 FQGNSA. CDR3 DNA: TGTGCCAGCAGCTTGGGAGGTAGCGGGGGGCAAGAGACCCAGTACTTC. Its protein is CASSLGGSGGQETQYF. Drawing the rest from reference TRBV7-2 and TRBJ2-5, the complete variable domain is GAGVSQSPSNKVTEKGKDVELRCDPISGHTALYWYRQSLGQGLEFLIYFQGNSAPDKSGLPSDRFSAERTGGSVSTLTIQRTQQEDSAVYLCASSLGGSGGQETQYFGPGTRLLVL.

This clonotype has a count of ten or more. This rearrangement joins TRBV14 to TRBJ2-7, with a weak D call TRBD1 (6 bases). CDR3 length: 16 amino acids. The germline V gene encodes CDR1 SGHDN and CDR2 FVKESK. The ends were cut back, 0 bases at V and 4 bases at J, with 16 bases in the middle. In DNA, the CDR3 is TGTGCCAGCAGCCAAGAAGGCTGGACAGCGAAATACGAGCAGTACTTC. This encodes CASSQEGWTAKYEQYF.

This clonotype was counted many times. The gene calls are TRBV9 and TRBJ1-6; D possibly corresponds to TRBD1 (6 bases). Trimming cost V 4 bases and J 0 bases, with 11 bases left between them. CDR1 SGDLS and CDR2 YYNGEE come from the germline V gene. The CDR3 is made up of 16 amino acids. In DNA form, the CDR3 reads TGTGCCAGCAGCCCGCAGGGGACCTCCTATAATTCACCCCTCCACTTT. Its translation is CASSPQGTSYNSPLHF.

The chain couples TRBV7-9 to TRBJ1-5; D might be TRBD1 (6 bases). V lost 2 bases and J 5 bases, leaving 7 bases between the germline ends. The CDR3 is 13 amino acids. Germline-derived CDR1 and CDR2 are SEHNR and FQNEAQ (reference sequence). CDR3 in amino acids: CASSLPGDQPQHF. The CDR3 nucleotides read TGTGCCAGCAGCTTACCAGGGGATCAGCCCCAGCATTTT.

The V gene is TRBV24-1, the J gene TRBJ1-2; D is undetermined. V was pared by 5 bases and J by 0 bases, with 30 bases between. Germline-derived CDR1 and CDR2 are KGHDR and SFDVKD. The length of the CDR3 is 21 residues. The CDR3 DNA follows: TGTGCCACCAGTGTCCCTTTTAGAGTGGCTATATTCTTATGTGCTAACTATGGCTACACCTTC. The encoded protein is CATSVPFRVAIFLCANYGYTF.

This chain uses TRBV5-1 with TRBJ1-6, with D possibly matching TRBD1 (6 bases). Trimming took off 4 bases at V and 2 bases at J, with 19 bases between the two ends. CDR1 SGHRS and CDR2 YFSETQ come from the germline V gene. The CDR3 covers 18 residues. The CDR3 region has the DNA TGCGCCAGCAGCCTCCTCATAGGGGGGAATCCCTATAATTCACCCCTCCACTTT. Its protein product is CASSLLIGGNPYNSPLHF.

This clonotype was counted ten times or more. The chain uses TRBV7-9 and TRBJ2-5; the D is unclear. V was cut by 1 base and J by 2 bases, with 14 bases left in between. The germline CDR1 and CDR2 sequences are SEHNR and FQNEAQ (reference sequence). The length of the CDR3 is 16 residues. DNA of the CDR3: TGTGCCAGCAGCTTAGACGGATGGAACCCGCAAGAGACCCAGTACTTC. Translation: CASSLDGWNPQETQYF.

The rearrangement joins TRBV29-1 to TRBJ1-2; a possible D gene is TRBD1 (5 bases). V was pared by 6 bases and J by 8 bases, with 16 bases between. This CDR3 has 12 residues. Germline V lookup: CDR1 SQVTM, CDR2 ANQGSEA. CDR3 nucleotide sequence: TGCAGCGTCGACGGGACGCGAGGGGGCTACACCTTC. Translating it yields CSVDGTRGGYTF.

This clonotype was detected a few times. The CDR3 nucleotides read TGTGCCAACTACCCGAGCACAGATACGCAGTATTTT. Translating it yields CANYPSTDTQYF. The J gene is TRBJ2-3, the V gene TRBV7-9; D ambiguous. CDR1 is SEHNR and CDR2 is FQNEAQ in the germline V gene (reference sequence). V was pared by 10 bases and J by 0 bases, with 8 bases between. The CDR3 extends over 12 amino acids.

This clonotype occurred once. The chain recombines TRBV20-1 with TRBJ2-3; 7 bases agree with TRBD2. The V gene's germline CDR1 is DFQATT and CDR2 SNEGSKA (reference sequence). With 6 bases clipped from V and 0 bases from J, the junction kept 3 bases outside the gene matches. The length of the CDR3 is 13 residues. The CDR3: CSAARGSTDTQYF. CDR3 nucleotides: TGCAGTGCCGCGCGGGGGAGCACAGATACGCAGTATTTT.

Turning to this clonotype: Relative to the germline gene, one junction end is altered; a read error may explain this. This chain links TRBV7-3 with TRBJ2-2; TRBD2 matches at 7 bases. The germline V gene has CDR1 SGHTA and CDR2 FQGTGA. CDR3 length: 11 residues. The CDR3 loop reads CASSQGGGLFF. For the CDR3, the DNA is TGTGCCAGCAGCCAAGGCGGGGGGCTGTTTTTT.

The V and J genes are TRBV7-9 and TRBJ1-1; possible D gene TRBD1, 5 bases. Trimming left V 2 bases short and J 1 base short, with 11 bases between. The CDR3 sequence is 15 residues long. The germline V gene has CDR1 SEHNR and CDR2 FQNEAQ (reference sequence). CDR3 in amino acids: CASSLMGQGNTEAFF. The CDR3 DNA sequence: TGTGCCAGCAGCTTAATGGGGCAGGGGAACACTGAAGCTTTCTTT.

The chain employs TRBV18 and TRBJ1-5; 8 bases are a match to TRBD1. This CDR3 contains 14 residues. Unmatched junction bases numbered 6, after V lost 6 bases and J lost 5 bases. The germline gives CDR1 KGHSH, CDR2 LQKENI. The CDR3 coding sequence is TGTGCCAGCTCTCCCGACAGGGGACATCAGCCCCAGCATTTT. It translates to CASSPDRGHQPQHF.

This clonotype came up many times. The gene calls are TRBV19 and TRBJ1-4, with a possible D match to TRBD1 (5 bases). The CDR3 runs 13 residues. Deletions cut 7 bases from V and 4 bases from J, with 10 bases between. CDR1 and CDR2 (germline): LNHDA, SQIVND (reference sequence). CDR3: CASKGGDNEKLFF. The CDR3 nucleotides read TGTGCCAGTAAAGGAGGGGATAATGAAAAACTGTTTTTT.

This chain joins TRBV10-3 and TRBJ1-2; weak D call: TRBD1 (5 bases). Between the trimmed V and J ends, which lost 3 bases and 8 bases, there was a span of 13 bases. The length of the CDR3 is 13 residues. Per germline, CDR1 ENHRY and CDR2 SYGVKD. CDR3 in amino acids: CAISDYGARGYTF. The CDR3 DNA follows: TGTGCCATCAGTGATTATGGGGCGCGGGGCTACACCTTC.

This clonotype was seen many times. The V and J genes are TRBV7-2 and TRBJ2-3; TRBD2 might be the D (6 bases). V lost 5 bases and J lost 1, with 13 bases in between. The germline gives CDR1 SGHTA, CDR2 FQGNSA. This CDR3 is built from 15 residues. This CDR3 is CASSRNTGGTDTQYF. The DNA for the CDR3 is TGTGCCAGCAGCCGTAACACGGGGGGCACAGATACGCAGTATTTT.

At least ten counts were recorded for this clonotype. The chain combines TRBV7-9 with TRBJ1-2; the D is unclear. The germline gives CDR1 SEHNR, CDR2 FQNEAQ (reference sequence). Trimming removed 6 bases at V and 5 bases at J, with 19 bases between. This CDR3 is 15 amino acids long. The CDR3 sequence is CASRRSENQEYGYTF. CDR3 nucleotide sequence: TGTGCCAGCAGGCGGAGTGAGAACCAGGAATATGGCTACACCTTC.

As to this clonotype: A much larger clone is a single base away; this may be a read error. The chain carries TRBV6-5 and TRBJ1-1; possible D gene TRBD1, 5 bases. The CDR3 is made up of 17 amino acids. Germline V lookup: CDR1 MNHEY, CDR2 SVGAGI. The CDR3 spells CVSSYSLMARGDTEAFF. DNA of the CDR3: TGTGTCAGCAGTTACTCTCTGATGGCCAGAGGGGACACTGAAGCTTTCTTT.

The chain is built from TRBV6-4 and TRBJ1-5; D not resolved. Germline V gene sequence: CDR1 MRHNA, CDR2 SNTAGT. The CDR3 runs 10 residues. V was clipped by 8 bases and J by 7 bases, with 6 bases between them. CDR3 sequence reads: CASPGQPQHF. In DNA, the CDR3 is TGTGCCAGCCCGGGACAGCCCCAGCATTTT.